The 3 T cell receptor beta chains in this list originate from one sample, sequenced in a study of long-term antiretroviral therapy in people with HIV. Survey-level immunoSEQ v3.0 assays were run. Profiling relied on immunoSEQ multiplex PCR, and the TCRdb table lists in-frame clones only, not all of them. The repertoire consists of tens of thousands of clones, with roughly 91% occurring once and the leading ten covering about 8.1%. The sample in question was unsorted PBMCs, obtained 0.2 years before starting antiretroviral therapy. The receptors come from a man aged 18 to 35 with HIV.

V and J are TRBV9 and TRBJ1-1, with 9 bases fitting TRBD1. Germline CDR1 reads SGDLS; CDR2 reads YYNGEE. This CDR3 has 13 residues. J was trimmed by 6 bases and V by 3 bases; bases with no gene match: 3. Written as DNA, the CDR3 is TGTGCCAGCAGCGCCCGGGACAGGGCTGAAGCTTTCTTT. This encodes CASSARDRAEAFF.

This chain links TRBV5-6 with TRBJ2-3; D remains ambiguous. The CDR3 runs to 13 residues. Trimming removed 0 bases at V and 2 bases at J, with 4 bases between. CDR1 and CDR2 (germline): SGHDT, YYEEEE. CDR3 nucleotides: TGTGCCAGCAGCTTGGTCCTCACAGATACGCAGTATTTT. This encodes CASSLVLTDTQYF.

The chain uses TRBV6-6 and TRBJ1-1; D is undetermined. The CDR3 spans 13 residues. Germline-derived CDR1 and CDR2 are MNHNY and SVGAGI (reference sequence). The V gene lost 0 bases and the J gene lost 1 base, with 3 bases spanning the gap. The CDR3 sequence is CASSYSTNTEAFF. CDR3 sequence (DNA): TGTGCCAGCAGTTACTCGACGAACACTGAAGCTTTCTTT.